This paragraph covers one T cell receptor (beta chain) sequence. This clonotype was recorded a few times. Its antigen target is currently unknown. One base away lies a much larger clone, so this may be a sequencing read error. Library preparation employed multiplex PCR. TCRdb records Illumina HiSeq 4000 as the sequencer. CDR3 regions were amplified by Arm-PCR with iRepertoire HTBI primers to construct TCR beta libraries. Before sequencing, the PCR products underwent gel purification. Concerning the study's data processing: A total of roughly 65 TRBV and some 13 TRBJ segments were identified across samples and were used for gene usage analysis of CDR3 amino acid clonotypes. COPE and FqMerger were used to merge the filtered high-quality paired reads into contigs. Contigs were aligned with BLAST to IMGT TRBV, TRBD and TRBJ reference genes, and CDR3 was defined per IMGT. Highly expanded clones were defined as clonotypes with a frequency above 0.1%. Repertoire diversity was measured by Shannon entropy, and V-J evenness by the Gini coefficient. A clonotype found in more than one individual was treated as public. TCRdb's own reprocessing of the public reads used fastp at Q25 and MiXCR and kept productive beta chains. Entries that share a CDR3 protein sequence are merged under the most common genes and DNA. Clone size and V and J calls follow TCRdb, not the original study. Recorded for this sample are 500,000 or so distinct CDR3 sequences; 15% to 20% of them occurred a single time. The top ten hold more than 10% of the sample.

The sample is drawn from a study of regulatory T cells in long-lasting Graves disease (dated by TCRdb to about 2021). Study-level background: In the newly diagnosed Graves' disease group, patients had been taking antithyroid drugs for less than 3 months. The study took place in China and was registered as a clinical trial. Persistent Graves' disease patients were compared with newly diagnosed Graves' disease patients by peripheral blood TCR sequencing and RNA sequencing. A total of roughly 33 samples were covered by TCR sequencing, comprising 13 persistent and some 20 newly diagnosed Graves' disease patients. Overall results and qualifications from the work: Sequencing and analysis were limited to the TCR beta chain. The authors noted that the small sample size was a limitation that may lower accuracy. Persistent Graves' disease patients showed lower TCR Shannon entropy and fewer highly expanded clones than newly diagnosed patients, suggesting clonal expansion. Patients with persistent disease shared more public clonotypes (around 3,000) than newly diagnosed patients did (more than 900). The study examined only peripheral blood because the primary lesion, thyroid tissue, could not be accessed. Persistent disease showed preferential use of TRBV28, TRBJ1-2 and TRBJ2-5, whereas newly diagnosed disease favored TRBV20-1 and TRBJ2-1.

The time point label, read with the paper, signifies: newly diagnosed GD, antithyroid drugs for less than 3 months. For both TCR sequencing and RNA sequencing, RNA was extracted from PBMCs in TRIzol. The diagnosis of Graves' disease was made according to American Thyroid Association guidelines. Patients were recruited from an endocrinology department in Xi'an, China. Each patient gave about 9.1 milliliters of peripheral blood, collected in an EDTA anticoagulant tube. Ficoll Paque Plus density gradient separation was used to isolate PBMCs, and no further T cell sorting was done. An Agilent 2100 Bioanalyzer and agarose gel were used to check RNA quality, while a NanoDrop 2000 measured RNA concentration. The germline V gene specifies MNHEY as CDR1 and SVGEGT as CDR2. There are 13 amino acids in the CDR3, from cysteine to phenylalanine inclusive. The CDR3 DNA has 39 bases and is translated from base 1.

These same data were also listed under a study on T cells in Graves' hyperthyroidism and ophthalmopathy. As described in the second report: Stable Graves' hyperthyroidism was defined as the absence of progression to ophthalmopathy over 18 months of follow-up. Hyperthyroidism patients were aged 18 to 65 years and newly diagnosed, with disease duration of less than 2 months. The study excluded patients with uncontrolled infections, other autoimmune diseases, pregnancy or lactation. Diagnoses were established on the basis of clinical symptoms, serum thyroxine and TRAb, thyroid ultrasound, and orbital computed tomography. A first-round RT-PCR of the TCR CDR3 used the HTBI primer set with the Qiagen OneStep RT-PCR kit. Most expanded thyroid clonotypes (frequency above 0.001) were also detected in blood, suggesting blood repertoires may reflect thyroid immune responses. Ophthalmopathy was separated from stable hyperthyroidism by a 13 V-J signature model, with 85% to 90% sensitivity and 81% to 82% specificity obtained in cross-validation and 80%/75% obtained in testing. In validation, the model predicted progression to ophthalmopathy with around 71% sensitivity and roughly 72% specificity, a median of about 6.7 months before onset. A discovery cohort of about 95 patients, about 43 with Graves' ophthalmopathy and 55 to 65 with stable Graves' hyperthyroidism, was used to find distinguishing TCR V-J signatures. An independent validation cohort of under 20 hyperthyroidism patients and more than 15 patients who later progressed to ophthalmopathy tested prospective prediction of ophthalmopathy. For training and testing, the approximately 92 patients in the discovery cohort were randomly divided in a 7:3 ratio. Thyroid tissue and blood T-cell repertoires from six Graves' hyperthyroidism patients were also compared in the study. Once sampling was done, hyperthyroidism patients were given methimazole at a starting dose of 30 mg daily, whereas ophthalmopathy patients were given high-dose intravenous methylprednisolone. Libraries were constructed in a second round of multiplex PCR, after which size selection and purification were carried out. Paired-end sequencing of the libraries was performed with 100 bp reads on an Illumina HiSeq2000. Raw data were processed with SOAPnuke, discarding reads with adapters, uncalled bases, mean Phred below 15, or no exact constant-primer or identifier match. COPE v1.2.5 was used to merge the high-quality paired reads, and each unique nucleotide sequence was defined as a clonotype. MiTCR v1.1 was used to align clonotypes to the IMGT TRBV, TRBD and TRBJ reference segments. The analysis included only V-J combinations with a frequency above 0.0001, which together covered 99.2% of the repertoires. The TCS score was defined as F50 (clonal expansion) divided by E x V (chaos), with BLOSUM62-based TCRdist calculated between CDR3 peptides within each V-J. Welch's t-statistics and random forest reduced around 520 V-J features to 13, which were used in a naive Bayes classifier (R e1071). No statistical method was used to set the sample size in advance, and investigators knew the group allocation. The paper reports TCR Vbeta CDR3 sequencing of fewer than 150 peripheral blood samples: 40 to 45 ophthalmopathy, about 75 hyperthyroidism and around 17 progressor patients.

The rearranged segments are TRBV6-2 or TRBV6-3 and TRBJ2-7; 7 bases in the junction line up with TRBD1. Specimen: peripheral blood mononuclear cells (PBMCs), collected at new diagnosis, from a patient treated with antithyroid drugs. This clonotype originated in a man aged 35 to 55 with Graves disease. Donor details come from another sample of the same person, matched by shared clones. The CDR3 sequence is CASRPTGEWEQCF. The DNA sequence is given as TGTGCCAGCAGACCAACAGGGGAGTGGGAGCAGTGCTTC.